These 26 T cell receptor beta chains share one sample of origin, sequenced in a study of CD8+ T cells in alopecia areata. Cells from pooled cutaneous lymph nodes were sorted by CD4, CD8alpha, NKG2D, NKG2ACE and other markers. Extracted from the samples, RNA was reverse transcribed into cDNA to serve as the sequencing template. This table comes from immunoSEQ multiplex PCR, and its TCRdb copy is limited to in-frame clones, with some not included. The sample offers approximately 300,000 clones and no singletons, the top ten holding around 1.2%. Sequencing input: CD4+ T cells sorted from a lymph node. These receptors all stem from a C3H/HeJ mouse with alopecia areata. Strain haplotype (MHC): H2-k.

Comment on this clone: Gene names denote mouse genes. The CDR3 goes on 4 residues after the read ends, and that part is filled in from the germline J gene. Other DNA sequences in the sample encode the same CDR3. J is TRBJ2-5 and V is TRBV13-2; 13 positions agree with TRBD2. V was clipped by 5 bases and J by 3 bases; unmatched bases: 0. The CDR3 is made up of 14 amino acids. Germline V gene data show CDR1 as NNHNN and CDR2 as SYGAGS (reference sequence). CDR3 loop: CASGGLGGQDTQYF. The CDR3 DNA, read in part, is TGTGCCAGCGGGGGACTGGGGGGGCAAGAC.

Note on this clone: Gene names denote mouse genes. The read ends 4 residues early relative to the CDR3; the germline J gene fills the gap. The V gene is TRBV13-3, the J gene TRBJ2-3; 9 bases match TRBD2. Germline CDR1 reads NNHDY; CDR2 reads SYVADS. V gave up 6 bases and J gave up 4 bases; unmatched junction bases: 0. The CDR3 is 12 residues long. Partial CDR3 DNA: TGTGCCAGCATGGGGGGGCCAGAA. It encodes CASMGGPE. The full CDR3 sequence reads CASMGGPETLYF.

The sample holds a few counts of this clone. Mouse names are used for the genes. The read halts 4 residues ahead of the CDR3 end, with the missing end drawn from the germline J gene. The chain links TRBV13-2 to TRBJ2-2; 9 positions match TRBD2. Germline CDR1 NNHNN, CDR2 SYGAGS (reference sequence). This CDR3 is 16 amino acids long. V was pared by 0 bases and J by 2 bases, with 2 bases of the junction left unmatched. The CDR3 loop is CASGDGGLGNTGQLYF. The covered CDR3 bases are TGTGCCAGCGGTGATGGGGGACTGGGTAACACCGGG.

This clone was seen at least ten times. Genes here carry mouse names. Sequencing ends 4 residues short of the CDR3 end; the germline J gene provides the rest. The chain recombines TRBV17 with TRBJ2-5, with D possibly TRBD2 on 6 matching bases. V was cut by 5 bases and J by 0 bases, with 9 bases left in between. The length of the CDR3 is 14 residues. Germline V CDR1 and CDR2: MNHDT, YYDKIL. The DNA read from the CDR3 is TGTGCTAGCAGTCTGGGGATTAACCAAGAC. Translating gives CASSLGINQD. The whole CDR3 protein is CASSLGINQDTQYF.

On this clone itself: Mouse germline and gene names are used. The CDR3 is cut off 4 residues early in the read; its end comes from the germline J gene. The same CDR3 also results from other DNA sequences found in this sample. The V call is TRBV19, the J call TRBJ2-7; maybe TRBD1 (6 bases). The CDR3 is 12 residues long. The germline gives CDR1 FNHDT, CDR2 SITEND (reference sequence). The CDR3 sequence: CASSLQGYEQYF. Partial CDR3 DNA: TGTGCCAGCAGTCTACAGGGATAT.

On this clone itself: Gene names and germline match the mouse. The read halts 4 residues ahead of the CDR3 end, with the missing end drawn from the germline J gene. The chain links TRBV31 to TRBJ2-2; 8 nucleotides match TRBD2. Germline V gene sequence: CDR1 GKSSPN, CDR2 SITVG. Trimming at V came to 1 base and at J to 0 bases, leaving 1 base not matched to a gene. CDR3 length equals 15 residues. The CDR3 bases that were read are TGTGCCTGGAGTCCTGGGGGGACAAACACCGGG. Translated: CAWSPGGTNTG. The whole CDR3 is CAWSPGGTNTGQLYF.

As for this clone: Gene names are mouse gene names. The read stops 4 residues short of the end of the CDR3; the missing end is completed from the germline J gene. V usage is TRBV13-1 and J usage is TRBJ2-1, with 12 bases lining up with TRBD1. Germline values: CDR1 NSHNY, CDR2 SYGAGN. The CDR3 is 17 residues long. V trimming: 0 bases; J trimming: 4 bases; junction bases outside the gene matches: 5. The chain's CDR3 is CASSDDGTGGLYAEQFF. The DNA read from the CDR3 is TGTGCCAGCAGTGATGACGGGACAGGGGGCCTTTATGCT.

This clone has only a few counts. Gene names denote mouse genes. The sequenced CDR3 bases are TGTGCCAGCAGTGGGGCCCGGGACAGGAGGGGCACA. Translating gives CASSGARDRRGT. The CDR3 reads in full as CASSGARDRRGTEVFF. The chain carries TRBV13-1 and TRBJ1-1; 8 bases match TRBD1. The read halts 4 residues ahead of the CDR3 end, with the missing end drawn from the germline J gene. Trimming removed 3 bases from V and 4 bases from J; junction bases left unmatched: 11. The CDR3 is 16 amino acids. CDR1 is NSHNY, CDR2 SYGAGN, per germline.

With regard to this clone: Mouse gene names apply. Sequencing ends 4 residues short of the CDR3 end; the germline J gene provides the rest. At the DNA level, this CDR3 is encoded by other sequences in the same sample as well. The chain carries TRBV13-3 and TRBJ2-7, with TRBD2 matching over 7 bases. The CDR3 is made up of 13 amino acids. Germline CDR1 and CDR2: NNHDY and SYVADS. The ends lost 2 bases at V and 3 bases at J; junction bases unmatched: 2. The sequenced CDR3 bases are TGTGCCAGCAGTGACCTGGGGGACTAT. It is translated as CASSDLGDY. The CDR3 in its entirety is CASSDLGDYEQYF.

Concerning this clone itself: Gene and germline names: mouse. The read is 4 residues too short to cover the CDR3 end, so that end is filled in from the germline J gene. The gene calls are TRBV13-1 and TRBJ1-2, with 9 bases fitting TRBD1. V was clipped by 5 bases and J by 4 bases; unmatched bases: 3. The CDR3 extends over 13 amino acids. Germline loops: CDR1 NSHNY, CDR2 SYGAGN. The CDR3 sequence is CASRTGGSSDYTF. The part of the CDR3 DNA that was read is TGTGCCAGCAGGACAGGGGGGAGCTCC.

This clone was observed a few times. Genes and germline are mouse. Read coverage stops 4 residues before the CDR3 terminus; the germline J gene supplies the remainder. V gene TRBV14 combines with J gene TRBJ2-2; TRBD1 agrees at 11 bases. CDR3 size: 15 residues. In germline, CDR1 is SGHDT, CDR2 FRDEAV. V was pared by 5 bases and J by 5 bases, with 5 bases of the junction left unmatched. The CDR3 sequence: CASSPWDRGTGQLYF. The part of the CDR3 DNA that was read is TGTGCCAGCAGCCCCTGGGACAGGGGGACCGGG.

This clone has a handful of counts. The gene symbols are mouse symbols. Read coverage stops 4 residues before the CDR3 terminus; the germline J gene supplies the remainder. The chain joins TRBV13-1 to TRBJ2-7, with TRBD1 identical over 9 bases. The germline V gene encodes CDR1 NSHNY and CDR2 SYGAGN. This CDR3 has 13 amino acids. CDR3 residues: CASRGDRDDEQYF. Incomplete CDR3 DNA: TGTGCCAGCAGGGGGGACAGGGATGAT.

Turning to this clone: Gene names are the mouse ones. Read data end 4 residues before the CDR3 end; the end is taken from the germline J gene. This sample includes further DNA sequences coding for the same CDR3. The chain joins TRBV1 to TRBJ2-2; the D gene is possibly TRBD1 (5 bases). The germline V gene encodes CDR1 NSQYPW and CDR2 LRSPGD (reference sequence). The CDR3 is made up of 15 amino acids. The V and J ends lost 1 base and 0 bases respectively, with 6 bases between them. CDR3 loop: CTCSAGGANTGQLYF. The CDR3 bases that were read are TGCACCTGCAGTGCAGGAGGGGCAAACACCGGG.

About this clone itself: The genes and germline here are from mouse. Read sequence stops 4 residues before the CDR3 end, and the germline J gene provides the missing end. Distinct nucleotide sequences in the sample also encode this CDR3. This rearrangement joins TRBV19 to TRBJ2-1, with 10 bases fitting TRBD1. Germline V CDR1 and CDR2: FNHDT, SITEND (reference sequence). This CDR3 is built from 14 residues. V dropped 2 bases and J dropped 5; count of bases not matched to a gene: 1. This CDR3 reads CASSMGTGDAEQFF. CDR3 DNA, as far as it was read: TGTGCCAGCAGTATGGGGACAGGGGATGCT. Using reference TRBV19 and TRBJ2-1 for the parts outside the CDR3, the full variable domain is GGIITQTPKFLIGQEGQKLTLKCQQNFNHDTMYWYRQDSGKGLRLIYYSITENDLQKGDLSEGYDASREKKSSFSLTVTSAQKNEMAVFLCASSMGTGDAEQFFGPGTRLTVL.

Concerning this clone: Gene names and germline refer to mouse. Read sequence stops 4 residues before the CDR3 end, and the germline J gene provides the missing end. The chain links TRBV31 to TRBJ1-2; the D is unclear. Trimming stripped 1 base from V and 1 base from J, with 7 bases between. Germline lookup yields CDR1 GKSSPN and CDR2 SITVG. The CDR3 covers 13 residues. The CDR3 is CAWSPQLNSDYTF. The sequenced part of the CDR3 DNA is TGTGCCTGGAGTCCACAGTTAAACTCC.

This clone was found a few times. Genes and germline come from the mouse. The CDR3 end lies 4 residues beyond the end of the read and is filled in from the germline J gene. The chain employs TRBV13-2 and TRBJ2-5, with 8 positions matching TRBD1. This CDR3 comprises 14 residues. Germline assignment: CDR1 NNHNN and CDR2 SYGAGS (reference sequence). The DNA read from the CDR3 is TGTGCCAGCGGTGAGGACAGGGCGGGAGAC. Translating gives CASGEDRAGD. The whole CDR3 protein reads CASGEDRAGDTQYF.

With regard to this clone: Gene names are mouse gene names. The read terminates 4 residues ahead of where the CDR3 ends, so the germline J gene completes it. This sample also contains other DNA sequences that code for the same CDR3. The V call is TRBV31, the J call TRBJ2-1, with a tentative D call TRBD2 (6 bases). Germline V gene data show CDR1 as GKSSPN and CDR2 as SITVG. The CDR3 totals 14 residues. With 0 bases removed from V and 5 bases from J, the gap between germline ends came to 11 bases. The sequenced part of the CDR3 DNA is TGTGCCTGGAGTCTAGGACGGGGGGATGCT. This sequence encodes CAWSLGRGDA. The whole CDR3 sequence is CAWSLGRGDAEQFF.

About this clone itself: Gene names refer to mouse genes. The read ends 4 residues early relative to the CDR3; the germline J gene fills the gap. The genes are TRBV5 and TRBJ2-2, with 11 bases lining up with TRBD2. The CDR3 is 17 amino acids. V was clipped by 4 bases and J by 0 bases; unmatched bases: 4. CDR1 is LGHNA and CDR2 is YNLKQL in the germline V gene (reference sequence). CDR3 protein: CASSRGLGASNTGQLYF. CDR3 DNA, as far as it was read: TGTGCCAGCAGCCGGGGACTGGGGGCCTCAAACACCGGG.

As regards this clone: Any gene name here is a mouse gene name. The read comes to an end 4 residues before the CDR3 does, leaving the germline J gene to fill in the end. The same CDR3 can be traced to other DNA sequences in this sample. The chain carries TRBV13-1 and TRBJ2-1, with TRBD2 matching over 8 bases. The CDR3 totals 15 residues. Looked up from germline, CDR1 is NSHNY and CDR2 is SYGAGN. The J segment lost 1 base and the V segment lost 3 bases, leaving 3 bases of the junction unmatched. The CDR3 region is CASSATGGNYAEQFF. CDR3 DNA (partial): TGTGCCAGCAGTGCAACTGGGGGCAACTATGCT.

The sample holds a few counts of this clone. Germline and genes: mouse. Sequencing ends 4 residues short of the CDR3 end; the germline J gene provides the rest. This chain uses TRBV1 with TRBJ2-1; the match to TRBD2 covers 11 bases. The CDR3 is made up of 17 amino acids. The ends lost 3 bases at V and 0 bases at J; junction bases unmatched: 4. Germline CDR1 reads NSQYPW; CDR2 reads LRSPGD (reference sequence). CDR3 in amino acids: CTCSARTGGYNYAEQFF. The sequenced CDR3 bases are TGCACCTGCAGTGCCCGGACTGGGGGGTATAACTATGCT. The full variable domain, rest sourced from reference TRBV1 and TRBJ2-1, is VTLLEQNPRWRLVPRGQAVNLRCILKNSQYPWMSWYQQDLQKQLQWLFTLRSPGDKEVKSLPGADYLATRVTDTELRLQVANMSQGRTLYCTCSARTGGYNYAEQFFGPGTRLTVL.

This clone was counted only a few times. Mouse gene names apply. The missing CDR3 end, 4 residues past where the read stops, is filled in from the germline J gene. The sample carries other DNA sequences with the same CDR3. The chain links TRBV31 to TRBJ2-3; D is uncertain. Germline V gene lookup returns CDR1 GKSSPN and CDR2 SITVG. V was cut by 0 bases and J by 0 bases, with 7 bases left in between. This CDR3 is built from 14 residues. CDR3 sequence: CAWSLRSSAETLYF. Partial CDR3 DNA: TGTGCCTGGAGTCTCCGTTCTAGTGCAGAA. The full variable domain, completed using reference TRBV31 and TRBJ2-3, is AQTIHQWPVAEIKAVGSPLSLGCTIKGKSSPNLYWYWQATGGTLQQLFYSITVGQVESVVQLNLSASRPKDDQFILSTEKLLLSHSGFYLCAWSLRSSAETLYFGSGTRLTVL.

Note on this clone: Gene names follow the mouse nomenclature. The read stops 4 residues short of the end of the CDR3; the missing end is completed from the germline J gene. The rearrangement uses TRBV13-2 and TRBJ2-2; D may correspond to TRBD1 or TRBD2 (5 bases each). Germline CDR1 NNHNN, CDR2 SYGAGS (reference sequence). CDR3 length: 14 amino acids. V was shortened by 0 bases and J by 3 bases, with 6 bases between the two germline ends. The CDR3 spells CASGDGGYTGQLYF. The part of the CDR3 DNA that was read is TGTGCCAGCGGTGATGGGGGGTACACCGGG.

This clone was detected ten times or more. Gene names and germline match the mouse. The read terminates 4 residues ahead of where the CDR3 ends, so the germline J gene completes it. In the same sample, other DNA sequences code for this CDR3. The rearrangement uses TRBV14 and TRBJ2-5; 7 nucleotides line up with TRBD1. This CDR3 is 14 amino acids long. CDR1 is SGHDT, CDR2 FRDEAV, per germline. J lost 2 bases, V lost 5 bases, and 5 bases had no gene match. CDR3: CASSPRDSQDTQYF. Partial CDR3 DNA: TGTGCCAGCAGCCCCCGGGACAGCCAAGAC.

This clone was counted between two and nine times. The genes are named according to mouse. Read coverage stops 4 residues before the CDR3 terminus; the germline J gene supplies the remainder. Other nucleotide sequences in the sample specify the same CDR3. This rearrangement joins TRBV1 to TRBJ2-7; 8 bases agree with TRBD2. The CDR3 is 14 amino acids. Germline V lookup: CDR1 NSQYPW, CDR2 LRSPGD (reference sequence). The CDR3 reads CTCSAGGGGYEQYF. The CDR3 bases that were read are TGCACCTGCAGTGCTGGGGGGGGAGGGTAT.

This clone occurred a few times. Germline and genes here are mouse. Read sequence stops 4 residues before the CDR3 end, and the germline J gene provides the missing end. The J gene is TRBJ2-7, the V gene TRBV19; TRBD2 aligns across 8 bases. The CDR3 runs to 14 residues. Germline V gives CDR1 FNHDT, CDR2 SITEND (reference sequence). The CDR3 loop reads CASSPLTGVYEQYF. The covered CDR3 bases are TGTGCCAGCAGTCCTTTGACTGGGGTATAT.

Notes on this clone: Gene and germline names: mouse. The read falls 4 residues short of the CDR3 end, and the missing part is taken from the germline J gene. This CDR3 is also generated by other DNA sequences in the sample. The gene calls are TRBV1 and TRBJ2-1, with D possibly TRBD1 on 6 matching bases. Trimming stripped 0 bases from V and 4 bases from J, with 10 bases between. Germline V gene sequence: CDR1 NSQYPW, CDR2 LRSPGD (reference sequence). This CDR3 comprises 15 residues. CDR3 protein: CTCSADLGQYAEQFF. The CDR3 bases that were read are TGCACCTGCAGTGCAGATCTGGGACAATATGCT.